This T cell receptor (beta chain) was profiled in a study of shared clonotypes between healthy human individuals. Using approximately 200 ng DNA, about 30,000 T cell genomes, the sorted-subset replicate PCRs were run. This table comes from immunoSEQ multiplex PCR, and its TCRdb copy is limited to in-frame clones, with some not included. The data show about 2.1 million clones, 90% to 95% seen once. This CDR3 has 17 residues. J was trimmed by 9 bases and V by 2 bases; bases with no gene match: 9. The V gene's germline CDR1 is SGHAT and CDR2 FQNNGV. CD45RO negativity and positive selection for CCR7 defined naive CD8 cells, a population that excluded terminally differentiated effector memory CD45RA+ cells.

This TCR was sampled from a man between 18 and 35 years old in good health. Some clones in this sample may be carry-over from other donors' samples. The specimen was naive CD8+ T cells from PBMCs. The V and J genes are TRBV11-2 and TRBJ2-1; TRBD2 matches at 14 bases. The CDR3 loop is CASSLPPGTSGSFEQFF. The CDR3 bases are TGTGCCAGCAGCTTACCCCCCGGGACTAGCGGGAGTTTTGAGCAGTTCTTC. Using reference TRBV11-2 and TRBJ2-1 for the parts outside the CDR3, the full variable domain is EAGVAQSPRYKIIEKRQSVAFWCNPISGHATLYWYQQILGQGPKLLIQFQNNGVVDDSQLPKDRFSAERLKGVDSTLKIQPAKLEDSAVYLCASSLPPGTSGSFEQFFGPGTRLTVL.